What follows are 14 T cell receptor beta chains derived from one specimen sequenced in a study of blood T cell repertoires in COVID-19. TCRdb's copy holds only in-frame clones and misses some; the assay was immunoSEQ multiplex PCR. The sample shows hundreds of thousands of clones, roughly 86% of them seen only once. The sequencing input was peripheral blood. These receptors were obtained from a woman in her fifties or sixties with COVID-19, enrolled during active disease.

CDR3 DNA: TGTGCCAGCAGTCAGGGGGCCGGGCAGCCCCAGCATTTT. Translating gives CASSQGAGQPQHF. This sequence joins TRBV6-5 and TRBJ1-5, with 8 bases fitting TRBD1. V shed 5 bases, J shed 7 bases, and the junction held 4 bases outside the gene matches. Germline V lookup: CDR1 MNHEY, CDR2 SVGAGI. The CDR3 is 13 residues long.

The chain joins TRBV6-5 to TRBJ2-7; 7 nucleotides agree with TRBD1. Germline V gives CDR1 MNHEY, CDR2 SVGAGI. Germline trimming cut 0 bases from V and 6 bases from J; bases unmatched to any gene: 11. The length of the CDR3 is 16 residues. The CDR3 reads CASSYSIFDRAGEQYF. The CDR3 DNA is TGTGCCAGCAGTTACTCGATATTCGACAGGGCGGGCGAGCAGTACTTC.

The CDR3 region is CASSRERTSGQTQYF. DNA of the CDR3: TGTGCCAGCAGCCGAGAGCGGACTAGCGGTCAGACCCAGTACTTC. The gene calls are TRBV4-2 and TRBJ2-5; TRBD2 aligns across 10 bases. Per germline, CDR1 LGHNA and CDR2 YNFKEQ. CDR3 length: 15 amino acids. Trimming at V came to 4 bases and at J to 6 bases, leaving 8 bases not matched to a gene.

The V call is TRBV6-1, the J call TRBJ1-6, with D possibly matching TRBD1 (6 bases). The CDR3 contains 18 residues. Trimming left V 4 bases short and J 4 bases short, with 20 bases between. Germline CDR1 is MNHNS and CDR2 is SASEGT. CDR3 sequence: CASSVQGLKPSYNSPLHF. CDR3 bases: TGTGCCAGCAGTGTCCAGGGGCTTAAACCTTCTTATAATTCACCCCTCCACTTT.

The V and J genes are TRBV5-1 and TRBJ2-4, with D hard to call. Trimming left V 0 bases short and J 9 bases short, with 10 bases between. This CDR3 has 13 amino acids. Germline V gene lookup returns CDR1 SGHRS and CDR2 YFSETQ. The CDR3 here is CASSLAGYSIQYF. CDR3 sequence (DNA): TGCGCCAGCAGCTTGGCAGGCTATAGCATTCAGTACTTC.

V is TRBV5-4 and J is TRBJ2-2; 8 nucleotides match TRBD2. V was pared by 0 bases and J by 4 bases, with 8 bases of the junction left unmatched. The CDR3 totals 17 residues. Germline V gene lookup returns CDR1 SGHNT and CDR2 YYREEE (reference sequence). The CDR3 DNA reads TGTGCCAGCAGCTTGGCCCGGAGTAGCGGGGTCACCGGGGAGCTGTTTTTT. Its translation: CASSLARSSGVTGELFF.

This clone appeared once. The chain joins TRBV3-1 (or the pseudogene TRBV3-2) to TRBJ1-5, with a tentative D call TRBD1 (5 bases). V lost 1 base to trimming and J lost 6 bases, with 16 bases between them. The CDR3 length is 16 residues. Germline assignment: CDR1 LGHDT and CDR2 YNNKEL (reference sequence). The CDR3 nucleotides read TGTGCCAGCAGCCAAGGGGCAGGGAGGGTTACTCAGCCCCAGCATTTT. Protein product: CASSQGAGRVTQPQHF.

The chain links TRBV5-1 to TRBJ1-1; perhaps TRBD1 as D (5 bases). Trimming took 0 bases from V and 7 from J, leaving 13 bases between them. CDR1 SGHRS and CDR2 YFSETQ come from the germline V gene. This CDR3 contains 14 residues. This CDR3 is CASSLVVGGDEAFF. For the CDR3, the DNA is TGCGCCAGCAGCTTGGTGGTGGGAGGGGATGAAGCTTTCTTT.

CDR3 nucleotide sequence: TGTGCCACCAGCAGAGTTGACAGGGGGTTGGTGAACACTGAAGCTTTCTTT. Protein sequence: CATSRVDRGLVNTEAFF. The rearrangement joins TRBV15 to TRBJ1-1, with 9 bases that match TRBD1. The germline V gene encodes CDR1 LNHNV and CDR2 YYDKDF (reference sequence). The ends lost 1 base at V and 0 bases at J; junction bases unmatched: 6. The CDR3 runs 17 residues.

The chain joins TRBV11-2 to TRBJ2-5, with 7 nucleotides matching TRBD2. V was pared by 2 bases and J by 5 bases, with 2 bases of the junction left unmatched. The CDR3 spans 13 residues. The germline V gene encodes CDR1 SGHAT and CDR2 FQNNGV. CDR3 sequence (DNA): TGTGCCAGCAGCTTAAACGGGAGGGAGACCCAGTACTTC. This encodes CASSLNGRETQYF.

The rearrangement joins TRBV11-3 to TRBJ2-3, with D possibly being TRBD2 (5 bases). In germline, CDR1 is SGHNT, CDR2 YENEEA. There are 14 residues in the CDR3. V was cut by 5 bases and J by 0 bases, with 9 bases left in between. Here the CDR3 DNA reads TGTGCCAGCAGCCCAGGACTCAGCACAGATACGCAGTATTTT. The encoded protein is CASSPGLSTDTQYF.

This rearrangement joins TRBV7-8 to TRBJ1-1; D call uncertain. V was shortened by 6 bases and J by 8 bases, with 10 bases between the two germline ends. CDR3 length: 11 residues. Per the germline V gene, CDR1 is SGHVS and CDR2 is FQNEAQ. The CDR3, as DNA: TGTGCCAGCAGTTCTAGCAGGGAAGCTTTCTTT. It yields the protein CASSSSREAFF.

This clone occurred once. At the DNA level, this CDR3 is encoded by other sequences in the same sample as well. The V gene is TRBV19, the J gene TRBJ1-1; no clear D. The germline CDR1 and CDR2 sequences are LNHDA and SQIVND (reference sequence). The CDR3 totals 13 residues. V gave up 1 base and J gave up 1 base, with 4 bases separating them. Written as DNA, the CDR3 is TGTGCCAGTAGTATAGGACAGAACACTGAAGCTTTCTTT. This gives the protein CASSIGQNTEAFF.

The rearrangement links TRBV14 to TRBJ2-7, with D possibly matching TRBD2 (5 bases). Trimming left V 0 bases short and J 5 bases short, with 11 bases between. The V gene's germline CDR1 is SGHDN and CDR2 FVKESK. The CDR3 is made up of 14 amino acids. Here the CDR3 reads CASSQDQAGHEQYF. CDR3 DNA sequence: TGTGCCAGCAGCCAAGATCAGGCGGGCCACGAGCAGTACTTC.